One and the same sample provided the 4 T cell receptor beta chains below, sequenced in a study of T cell repertoires in cytomegalovirus infection. TCRdb passed the reads through MiXCR, listing each CDR3 protein once. The table has 740,000 or so distinct CDR3 sequences, approximately 34% seen once. Sequenced sample: PBMCs. Receptors originate from a human donor in good health (CMV status not recorded). Some clones in this sample may be carry-over from other donors' samples.

Many counts were recorded for this clonotype. This chain uses TRBV24-1 with TRBJ1-2; D ambiguous. Germline V gene sequence: CDR1 KGHDR, CDR2 SFDVKD. The germline V and J ends were trimmed by 4 bases and 3 bases, with 8 bases remaining between them. This CDR3 is built from 13 residues. The CDR3 DNA reads as TGTGCCACCAGTGACGGGGAATACTATGGCTACACCTTC. Translated: CATSDGEYYGYTF.

To note about this clonotype: The germline gene is not matched at one end of the junction; a read error may be the cause. This rearrangement joins TRBV6-6 to TRBJ2-5; D remains unclear. CDR1 is MNHNY, CDR2 SVGAGI, per germline (reference sequence). The length of the CDR3 is 13 residues. CDR3 in DNA: TGTGCCAGCAGTTACTCGTTCCAGGTGACGGTGGACTTC. Translation: CASSYSFQVTVDF.

The chain combines TRBV7-6 with TRBJ1-3, with D maybe TRBD1 (5 bases). Trimming removed 2 bases from V and 3 bases from J, with 14 bases in between. CDR3 size: 16 residues. Germline CDR1 and CDR2: SGHVS and FNYEAQ. The CDR3 DNA reads as TGTGCCAGCAGCTTACAACGCCCGAGGGGTGGAAACACCATATATTTT. Translated: CASSLQRPRGGNTIYF.

The chain carries TRBV6-6 and TRBJ2-5; D is possibly TRBD1 or TRBD2 (6 bases each). The V gene lost 5 bases and the J gene lost 4 bases, with 14 bases spanning the gap. The CDR3 covers 14 residues. Germline V gene sequence: CDR1 MNHNY, CDR2 SVGAGI (reference sequence). The CDR3 sequence: CASSAQGGAETQYF. DNA of the CDR3: TGTGCCAGCAGTGCACAGGGCGGGGCAGAGACCCAGTACTTC.